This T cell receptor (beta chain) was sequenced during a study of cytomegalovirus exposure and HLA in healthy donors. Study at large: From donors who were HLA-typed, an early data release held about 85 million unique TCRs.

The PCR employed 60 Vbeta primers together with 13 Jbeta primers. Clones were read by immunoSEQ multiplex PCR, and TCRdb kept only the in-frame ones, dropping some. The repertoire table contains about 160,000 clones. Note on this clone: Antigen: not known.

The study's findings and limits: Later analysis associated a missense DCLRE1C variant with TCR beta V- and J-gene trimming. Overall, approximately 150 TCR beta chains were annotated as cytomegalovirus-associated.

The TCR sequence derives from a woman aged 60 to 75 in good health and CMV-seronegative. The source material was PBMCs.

The CDR3, as DNA: TGTGCCAGCAGCATAGGACAGGGGAGCTACGAGCAGTACTTC. The encoded protein is CASSIGQGSYEQYF. The V and J genes are TRBV9 and TRBJ2-7; 9 bases are a match to TRBD1. The V and J ends lost 4 bases and 3 bases, in that order; junction bases with no gene match: 5. Germline V gene data show CDR1 as SGDLS and CDR2 as YYNGEE. CDR3 size: 14 residues.